A single sample is the source of the 27 T cell receptor beta chains below, sequenced in a study of blood T cell repertoires in COVID-19. TCRdb keeps only in-frame clones here, not all; method: immunoSEQ multiplex PCR. The data contain around 190,000 clones, roughly four fifths of them singletons. The sequencing sample was made of peripheral blood. The origin of the receptors is a human donor in a cohort sampled during active COVID-19.

The chain joins TRBV18 to TRBJ1-1; TRBD1 matches at 8 bases. Germline CDR1 and CDR2: KGHSH and LQKENI. The trim removed 2 bases at V and 4 bases at J, leaving 6 bases unmatched. There are 15 residues in the CDR3. In nucleotides, the CDR3 is TGTGCCAGCTCACCAGAAGGACAGGGCGGCACTGAAGCTTTCTTT. It is translated as CASSPEGQGGTEAFF. The whole variable domain, remainder taken from reference TRBV18 and TRBJ1-1, is NAGVMQNPRHLVRRRGQEARLRCSPMKGHSHVYWYRQLPEEGLKFMVYLQKENIIDESGMPKERFSAEFPKEGPSILRIQQVVRGDSAAYFCASSPEGQGGTEAFFGQGTRLTVV.

V usage is TRBV7-2 and J usage is TRBJ2-1; TRBD2 agrees at 16 bases. CDR1 is SGHTA and CDR2 is FQGNSA in the germline V gene. With 2 bases clipped from V and 6 bases from J, the junction kept 4 bases outside the gene matches. The CDR3 length is 17 residues. CDR3: CASSLRGLAGGPNEQFF. In DNA, the CDR3 is TGTGCCAGCAGCTTAAGGGGACTAGCGGGGGGGCCCAATGAGCAGTTCTTC. The complete variable domain, with remaining parts taken from reference TRBV7-2 and TRBJ2-1, reads GAGVSQSPSNKVTEKGKDVELRCDPISGHTALYWYRQSLGQGLEFLIYFQGNSAPDKSGLPSDRFSAERTGGSVSTLTIQRTQQEDSAVYLCASSLRGLAGGPNEQFFGPGTRLTVL.

About this clone: A junction boundary mismatches the germline segment, possibly from a read error. The chain is built from TRBV5-5 and TRBJ1-1; tentatively, D is TRBD1 (5 bases). Germline V gene data show CDR1 as SGHKS and CDR2 as YYEKEE (reference sequence). CDR3 length equals 11 residues. The CDR3 DNA reads TGTGCCAGCAGCCCCGGGGGGGGTGGATCTTTT. Translation gives CASSPGGGGSF.

This clone was recorded only once. This chain uses TRBV6-2 or TRBV6-3 with TRBJ1-2; D is possibly TRBD1 (6 bases). The CDR3 runs 11 residues. V gave up 6 bases and J gave up 13 bases, with 15 bases separating them. Germline loops: CDR1 MNHEY, CDR2 SVGEGT. CDR3 protein: CASSRGIQPTF. In DNA, the CDR3 is TGTGCCAGCAGCAGGGGAATCCAGCCCACCTTC.

The gene calls are TRBV7-6 and TRBJ2-7; 9 bases agree with TRBD1. This CDR3 spans 14 amino acids. V trimming: 7 bases; J trimming: 4 bases; junction bases outside the gene matches: 8. The germline V gene encodes CDR1 SGHVS and CDR2 FNYEAQ. The CDR3 protein is CASTLGTGRYEQYF. In DNA, the CDR3 is TGTGCCAGCACCTTGGGGACAGGGAGATACGAGCAGTACTTC.

The genes are TRBV5-5 and TRBJ2-7; TRBD1 aligns across 7 bases. This CDR3 contains 14 residues. Trimming removed 2 bases from V and 6 bases from J; junction bases left unmatched: 8. Germline assignment: CDR1 SGHKS and CDR2 YYEKEE (reference sequence). The CDR3 loop reads CASSFDRAVTEQYF. CDR3 DNA: TGTGCCAGCAGCTTCGACAGGGCGGTGACCGAGCAGTACTTC.

The chain joins TRBV27 to TRBJ2-7, with TRBD2 as a possible D gene (6 bases). This CDR3 region has 16 residues. CDR1 and CDR2 (germline): MNHEY, SMNVEV (reference sequence). Trimming took off 0 bases at V and 7 bases at J, with 19 bases between the two ends. The CDR3 region has the DNA TGTGCCAGCAGTTTATCGTGGGGGGTCCCCCGTCAGGAGCAGTACTTC. The encoded protein is CASSLSWGVPRQEQYF.

The chain couples TRBV7-2 to TRBJ1-5; 8 nucleotides align to TRBD1. The CDR3 extends over 15 amino acids. Per germline, CDR1 SGHTA and CDR2 FQGNSA. The junction had 3 bases not matched to a gene; V was cut back by 4 bases and J by 1 base. CDR3 residues: CASSSYRGSNQPQHF. CDR3 in DNA: TGTGCCAGCAGCTCCTACAGGGGGAGCAATCAGCCCCAGCATTTT.

V and J are TRBV6-2 or TRBV6-3 and TRBJ1-5, with 7 bases that match TRBD1. This CDR3 is built from 20 residues. Germline CDR1 reads MNHEY; CDR2 reads SVGEGT. Germline trimming cut 2 bases from V and 0 bases from J; bases unmatched to any gene: 16. The CDR3, as DNA: TGTGCCAGCAGTTACCCCTTAGGGGGCTCTCCCCTTAATAGCAATCAGCCCCAGCATTTT. Encoded protein: CASSYPLGGSPLNSNQPQHF.

The chain employs TRBV7-9 and TRBJ2-3; D uncertain. The CDR3 has 12 amino acids. Germline values: CDR1 SEHNR, CDR2 FQNEAQ (reference sequence). Between the trimmed V and J ends, which lost 1 base and 4 bases, there was a span of 3 bases. CDR3 nucleotide sequence: TGTGCCAGCAGCTTAGACTCAGATACGCAGTATTTT. It encodes CASSLDSDTQYF. Together with reference TRBV7-9 and TRBJ2-3, the CDR3 gives the full variable domain: DTGVSQNPRHKITKRGQNVTFRCDPISEHNRLYWYRQTLGQGPEFLTYFQNEAQLEKSRLLSDRFSAERPKGSFSTLEIQRTEQGDSAMYLCASSLDSDTQYFGPGTRLTVL.

Turning to this clone: The sample holds other DNA sequences that translate to the same CDR3. The chain recombines TRBV6-2 or TRBV6-3 with TRBJ1-1; the D is unclear. V dropped 0 bases and J dropped 5 bases, with 10 bases sitting between them. The germline gives CDR1 MNHEY, CDR2 SVGEGT. This CDR3 is 14 amino acids long. CDR3 DNA: TGTGCCAGCAGTTACTCGGGAGGGAATACTGAAGCTTTCTTT. It specifies CASSYSGGNTEAFF.

Only one count was recorded for this clone. This chain links TRBV29-1 with TRBJ2-7; 10 bases fit TRBD1. The CDR3 runs 13 residues. V lost 7 bases and J lost 3; bases outside the gene matches: 6. In germline, CDR1 is SQVTM, CDR2 ANQGSEA. The CDR3, as DNA: TGCAGCGGTGGACAGGGGGGGAACTACGAGCAGTACTTC. It is translated as CSGGQGGNYEQYF.

The chain carries TRBV28 and TRBJ2-7, with TRBD2 matching 14 bases. V dropped 2 bases and J dropped 6; count of bases not matched to a gene: 3. The germline gives CDR1 MDHEN, CDR2 SYDVKM. The CDR3 contains 15 residues. Here the CDR3 DNA reads TGTGCCAGCAGTTTAGGGACTAGCGGGAGAGTCGAGCAGTACTTC. This codes for CASSLGTSGRVEQYF.

The sample holds one count of this clone. The rearrangement links TRBV6-2 or TRBV6-3 to TRBJ2-7; 9 nucleotides line up with TRBD2. This CDR3 has 13 residues. Trimming removed 6 bases from V and 3 bases from J; junction bases left unmatched: 3. Germline CDR1 MNHEY, CDR2 SVGEGT. The chain's CDR3 is CASSGSGSYEQYF. The CDR3 coding sequence is TGTGCCAGCAGCGGTAGCGGGAGCTACGAGCAGTACTTC.

The rearrangement uses TRBV28 and TRBJ2-3, with D possibly matching TRBD2 (5 bases). V lost 6 bases and J lost 0, with 13 bases in between. CDR3 size: 15 residues. CDR1 and CDR2 from the germline V gene are MDHEN and SYDVKM. This CDR3 reads CASRSLEGSTDTQYF. The DNA for the CDR3 is TGTGCCAGCAGGAGTCTTGAGGGTAGCACAGATACGCAGTATTTT.

The chain has TRBV10-1 and TRBJ2-7; TRBD2 agrees at 8 bases. The germline gives CDR1 WNHNN, CDR2 SYGVQD (reference sequence). The CDR3 runs to 15 residues. Trimming at V came to 2 bases and at J to 2 bases, leaving 5 bases not matched to a gene. The CDR3 nucleotides are TGCGCCAGCAGTGAGACCGGACTAGCTACCTACGAGCAGTACTTC. Amino acids: CASSETGLATYEQYF.

This clone was found once. The genes are TRBV4-2 and TRBJ2-7, with 7 bases matching TRBD1. Germline CDR1 is LGHNA and CDR2 is YNFKEQ. The CDR3 contains 15 residues. The ends lost 0 bases at V and 4 bases at J; junction bases unmatched: 6. The CDR3 is CASSQDHRGRYEQYF. The CDR3 region has the DNA TGTGCCAGCAGCCAAGACCACAGGGGCCGATACGAGCAGTACTTC.

The chain links TRBV2 to TRBJ2-1; no clear D. The CDR3 consists of 15 residues. Trimming took off 8 bases at V and 4 bases at J, with 18 bases between the two ends. Germline values: CDR1 SNHLY, CDR2 FYNNEI. Here the CDR3 reads CASRALTTNYNEQFF. The CDR3 region has the DNA TGTGCCAGCCGTGCCCTCACTACCAATTACAATGAGCAGTTCTTC.

The gene calls are TRBV29-1 and TRBJ2-5; D possibly corresponds to TRBD1 (5 bases). The CDR3 consists of 12 residues. Looked up from germline, CDR1 is SQVTM and CDR2 is ANQGSEA. V lost 5 bases, J lost 1 base, and 8 bases lay in between. The CDR3 DNA sequence: TGCAGCGTTAGTACAGGCCAAGAGACCCAGTACTTC. Translation: CSVSTGQETQYF.

This chain connects TRBV18 to TRBJ2-1, with 7 bases matching TRBD1. CDR1 KGHSH and CDR2 LQKENI come from the germline V gene. After removal of 6 bases from V and 0 bases from J, the junction contained 5 bases not matched to a gene. This CDR3 contains 15 residues. CDR3 residues: CASSGDRSSYNEQFF. In DNA, the CDR3 is TGTGCCAGCTCGGGGGACAGAAGCTCCTACAATGAGCAGTTCTTC.

This chain's CDR3 is CASSLGGTRGRYNEQFF. Here the CDR3 DNA reads TGTGCCAGCAGCTTAGGGGGAACGCGGGGGAGGTACAATGAGCAGTTCTTC. The chain links TRBV7-3 to TRBJ2-1, with 7 positions matching TRBD2. The CDR3 has 17 residues. V was clipped by 2 bases and J by 4 bases; unmatched bases: 11. The germline V gene encodes CDR1 SGHTA and CDR2 FQGTGA.

The rearrangement links TRBV5-4 to TRBJ2-6, with 7 bases fitting TRBD1. The germline V gene has CDR1 SGHNT and CDR2 YYREEE (reference sequence). The CDR3 contains 16 residues. V lost 4 bases and J lost 2; bases outside the gene matches: 6. The CDR3 is CASSREGGTGANVLTF. The CDR3 DNA reads as TGTGCCAGCAGCCGGGAAGGGGGCACTGGGGCCAACGTCCTGACTTTC.

This clone was detected a few times. The chain couples TRBV6-2 or TRBV6-3 to TRBJ1-1; 9 bases line up with TRBD1. The CDR3 has 16 residues. V dropped 2 bases and J dropped 2; count of bases not matched to a gene: 6. Germline-derived CDR1 and CDR2 are MNHEY and SVGEGT. The CDR3 sequence: CASSYTQGALNTEAFF. The CDR3 DNA reads TGTGCCAGCAGTTACACACAGGGGGCTTTAAACACTGAAGCTTTCTTT.

In this sample, this clone turned up a few times. This chain links TRBV5-1 with TRBJ1-1, with 10 bases identical to TRBD1. The V gene end was trimmed by 4 bases and the J gene end by 3 bases; junction bases not matched to a gene: 3. Germline-derived CDR1 and CDR2 are SGHRS and YFSETQ. This CDR3 is 14 amino acids long. CDR3 DNA sequence: TGCGCCAGCAGCAGGGACAGGGGTTACACTGAAGCTTTCTTT. The encoded protein is CASSRDRGYTEAFF.

The J gene is TRBJ2-7, the V gene TRBV3-1 (or the pseudogene TRBV3-2); 8 nucleotides align to TRBD1. The CDR3 contains 15 residues. The V gene's germline CDR1 is LGHDT and CDR2 YNNKEL (reference sequence). V lost 1 base to trimming and J lost 4 bases; unmatched junction nucleotides: 6. This chain's CDR3 is CASSQAQGDRYEQYF. CDR3 sequence (DNA): TGTGCCAGCAGCCAAGCCCAGGGGGACAGGTACGAGCAGTACTTC.

The chain links TRBV28 to TRBJ2-1, with TRBD1 identical over 10 bases. V was clipped by 7 bases and J by 2 bases; unmatched bases: 5. The germline gives CDR1 MDHEN, CDR2 SYDVKM. The CDR3 consists of 15 residues. The CDR3: CASNPGQGPYNEQFF. The CDR3 bases are TGTGCCAGCAACCCGGGACAGGGGCCCTACAATGAGCAGTTCTTC.

This chain joins TRBV28 and TRBJ1-2; TRBD1 aligns across 8 bases. Germline loops: CDR1 MDHEN, CDR2 SYDVKM. The V segment lost 6 bases and the J segment 4 bases; nucleotides outside the gene matches: 7. The CDR3 runs 14 residues. In DNA form, the CDR3 reads TGTGCCAGCAGCCCCGGACAGGGTGGCTATGGCTACACCTTC. Encoded protein: CASSPGQGGYGYTF.